The 24 T cell receptor beta chains reported below all come from one sample, sequenced in a study of CD8 T cells in Susac syndrome. When the RNA was reverse transcribed, random hexamers were used with an input of roughly 0.45 to 1 ug. One entry per CDR3 protein, called by TCRdb with MiXCR from the immunoSEQ multiplex PCR reads. The sample includes almost 450,000 distinct CDR3 sequences, more than 70% of them seen just once. The specimen sequenced was CD8+ T cells from PBMCs. These receptors all come from a human donor with multiple sclerosis.

The chain recombines TRBV11-2 with TRBJ2-7; 7 bases align to TRBD1. Trimming at V came to 5 bases and at J to 0 bases, leaving 13 bases not matched to a gene. From germline, CDR1 is SGHAT and CDR2 FQNNGV. This CDR3 region has 17 residues. The CDR3 loop is CASSPHPLTGISYEQYF. The CDR3 region has the DNA TGTGCCAGCAGCCCACACCCATTGACAGGGATCTCCTACGAGCAGTACTTC.

V usage is TRBV7-9 and J usage is TRBJ2-5; maybe TRBD1 (5 bases). V dropped 2 bases and J dropped 2 bases, with 12 bases sitting between them. Per germline, CDR1 SEHNR and CDR2 FQNEAQ (reference sequence). The CDR3 has 15 residues. CDR3 in amino acids: CASSLSAGPQETQYF. The CDR3 DNA reads TGTGCCAGCAGCTTATCGGCAGGGCCTCAAGAGACCCAGTACTTC.

This clonotype was seen a few times. J is TRBJ2-7 and V is TRBV6-1; 11 nucleotides line up with TRBD2. This CDR3 region has 15 residues. From germline, CDR1 is MNHNS and CDR2 SASEGT. Trimming removed 5 bases from V and 0 bases from J; junction bases left unmatched: 3. This CDR3 reads CASSPLAGGSYEQYF. In nucleotides, the CDR3 is TGTGCCAGCAGTCCTCTAGCGGGAGGCTCCTACGAGCAGTACTTC.

The chain links TRBV10-1 to TRBJ1-2; a possible D gene is TRBD1 (5 bases). The CDR3 has 14 amino acids. The V end lost 4 bases, the J end lost 6 bases, and 15 bases lay between the germline ends. Germline CDR1 is WNHNN and CDR2 is SYGVQD (reference sequence). The CDR3 nucleotides read TGCGCCAGCAGTGGCCTACAACAGGAGGATGGCTACACCTTC. This sequence encodes CASSGLQQEDGYTF.

This chain joins TRBV6-2 or TRBV6-3 and TRBJ2-3; 15 bases are a match to TRBD2. Germline trimming cut 6 bases from V and 2 bases from J; bases unmatched to any gene: 15. The CDR3 is made up of 20 amino acids. CDR1 and CDR2 (germline): MNHEY, SVGEGT. The CDR3 DNA follows: TGTGCCAGCAGACCCGTCCTGGGACTAGCGGGAGGTCCCGCCACAGATACGCAGTATTTT. Protein sequence: CASRPVLGLAGGPATDTQYF.

The chain joins TRBV19 to TRBJ2-1; D might be TRBD2 (5 bases). The CDR3 is made up of 15 amino acids. The germline V and J ends were trimmed by 3 bases and 5 bases, with 14 bases remaining between them. Germline CDR1 reads LNHDA; CDR2 reads SQIVND (reference sequence). CDR3 protein: CASSISPTGNNEQFF. The CDR3, as DNA: TGTGCCAGTAGTATCTCCCCGACGGGGAACAATGAGCAGTTCTTC.

V usage is TRBV11-2 and J usage is TRBJ1-3; D may be TRBD1 (5 bases). Trimming removed 3 bases at V and 6 bases at J, with 15 bases between. Germline V gives CDR1 SGHAT, CDR2 FQNNGV. The CDR3 spans 15 residues. CDR3 loop: CASSFWAQGPNTIYF. The DNA for the CDR3 is TGTGCCAGCAGCTTTTGGGCTCAGGGCCCAAACACCATATATTTT.

This clonotype was observed a few times. This chain joins TRBV10-2 and TRBJ2-2, with D tentatively TRBD2 (5 bases). There are 15 residues in the CDR3. Germline lookup yields CDR1 WSHSY and CDR2 SAAADI. V lost 2 bases and J lost 4, with 11 bases in between. This chain's CDR3 is CASSEISGSTGELFF. The CDR3 coding sequence is TGCGCCAGCAGTGAGATAAGCGGCAGCACCGGGGAGCTGTTTTTT.

The chain joins TRBV30 to TRBJ2-3; 8 positions match TRBD1. The germline CDR1 and CDR2 sequences are GTSNPN and SVGIG (reference sequence). Trimming at V came to 0 bases and at J to 5 bases, leaving 10 bases not matched to a gene. The CDR3 covers 16 residues. The CDR3: CAWSVLRQGALDTQYF. For the CDR3, the DNA is TGTGCCTGGAGTGTACTACGCCAGGGGGCCTTAGATACGCAGTATTTT. Full variable domain (outside the CDR3, taken from reference TRBV30 and TRBJ2-3): SQTIHQWPATLVQPVGSPLSLECTVEGTSNPNLYWYRQAAGRGLQLLFYSVGIGQISSEVPQNLSASRPQDRQFILSSKKLLLSDSGFYLCAWSVLRQGALDTQYFGPGTRLTVL.

This chain uses TRBV3-1 with TRBJ2-7; tentatively, D is TRBD2 (5 bases). V was shortened by 2 bases and J by 5 bases, with 10 bases between the two germline ends. The CDR3 is 13 amino acids. CDR1 is LGHDT and CDR2 is YNNKEL in the germline V gene (reference sequence). The CDR3 coding sequence is TGTGCCAGCAGCCAATGGACGGGGAACGAGCAGTACTTC. Translated: CASSQWTGNEQYF.

The chain is built from TRBV4-1 and TRBJ2-7, with TRBD1 matching over 8 bases. This CDR3 spans 14 amino acids. V was clipped by 1 base and J by 5 bases; unmatched bases: 4. Germline values: CDR1 MGHRA, CDR2 YSYEKL. The CDR3 is CASSQGRGLNEQYF. CDR3 sequence (DNA): TGCGCCAGCAGCCAAGGCAGGGGGCTCAACGAGCAGTACTTC.

This chain uses TRBV5-5 with TRBJ2-2; no reliable D call. The CDR3 runs 12 residues. The V and J ends lost 4 bases and 6 bases respectively, with 7 bases between them. CDR1 and CDR2 from the germline V gene are SGHKS and YYEKEE (reference sequence). The CDR3 here is CASSHGSGELFF. CDR3 coding DNA: TGTGCCAGCAGCCACGGGTCCGGGGAGCTGTTTTTT.

The rearrangement uses TRBV20-1 and TRBJ1-6; TRBD1 might be the D (5 bases). Germline-derived CDR1 and CDR2 are DFQATT and SNEGSKA (reference sequence). This CDR3 spans 16 amino acids. With 2 bases removed from V and 1 base from J, the gap between germline ends came to 12 bases. CDR3 DNA: TGCAGTGCTAGAATAGGGGCAGAATCCTATAATTCACCCCTCCACTTT. Its protein is CSARIGAESYNSPLHF.

The V gene is TRBV4-1, the J gene TRBJ1-2, with 9 bases matching TRBD1. Trimming removed 0 bases from V and 4 bases from J; junction bases left unmatched: 6. From germline, CDR1 is MGHRA and CDR2 YSYEKL. The CDR3 is 16 amino acids. The CDR3, as DNA: TGCGCCAGCAGCCAAGAACAGGGGGCGCTCGCCTATGGCTACACCTTC. The encoded protein is CASSQEQGALAYGYTF.

This chain uses TRBV7-9 with TRBJ2-1; no definite D call. From germline, CDR1 is SEHNR and CDR2 FQNEAQ (reference sequence). The CDR3 length is 16 residues. V lost 5 bases to trimming and J lost 6 bases, with 20 bases between them. The CDR3: CASSPQFGLKGNEQFF. DNA for the CDR3: TGTGCCAGCAGCCCCCAATTCGGTCTAAAGGGCAATGAGCAGTTCTTC.

The V call is TRBV30, the J call TRBJ2-1; D is ambiguous. Germline V gene data show CDR1 as GTSNPN and CDR2 as SVGIG (reference sequence). This CDR3 comprises 12 residues. Between the trimmed V and J ends, which lost 4 bases and 10 bases, there was a span of 14 bases. The CDR3 DNA reads TGTGCCTGGAAGAGAGAGAGAGCGGAGCAGTTCTTC. This gives the protein CAWKRERAEQFF. Full variable domain (remainder filled in from reference TRBV30 and TRBJ2-1): SQTIHQWPATLVQPVGSPLSLECTVEGTSNPNLYWYRQAAGRGLQLLFYSVGIGQISSEVPQNLSASRPQDRQFILSSKKLLLSDSGFYLCAWKRERAEQFFGPGTRLTVL.

The rearrangement links TRBV5-1 to TRBJ2-4; D unclear. This CDR3 has 14 residues. V lost 0 bases to trimming and J lost 3 bases, with 7 bases between them. Germline CDR1 is SGHRS and CDR2 is YFSETQ. This CDR3 is CASSLGGDKNIQYF. DNA of the CDR3: TGCGCCAGCAGCTTGGGGGGTGACAAAAACATTCAGTACTTC.

The chain carries TRBV12-3 or TRBV12-4 and TRBJ1-2; 7 bases are shared with TRBD1. The CDR3 has 15 residues. The J segment lost 3 bases and the V segment lost 7 bases, leaving 11 bases of the junction unmatched. This CDR3 is CASTLGGTSDYGYTF. CDR3 nucleotides: TGTGCCAGCACCCTAGGGGGCACATCGGACTATGGCTACACCTTC.

The gene calls are TRBV30 and TRBJ2-3; D is unclear. Trimming left V 4 bases short and J 2 bases short, with 13 bases between. CDR1 is GTSNPN, CDR2 SVGIG, per germline (reference sequence). The length of the CDR3 is 14 residues. The CDR3 bases are TGTGCCTGGAATTCTGGGGTCCACACAGATACGCAGTATTTT. This gives the protein CAWNSGVHTDTQYF.

The rearrangement joins TRBV7-9 to TRBJ2-7; D remains ambiguous. The CDR3 is made up of 11 amino acids. Between the trimmed V and J ends, which lost 1 base and 5 bases, there was a span of 3 bases. Germline CDR1 and CDR2: SEHNR and FQNEAQ (reference sequence). The CDR3 DNA follows: TGTGCCAGCAGCTTAGAACACGAGCAGTACTTC. Protein product: CASSLEHEQYF. Looking up the rest from reference TRBV7-9 and TRBJ2-7 gives the full variable domain: DTGVSQNPRHKITKRGQNVTFRCDPISEHNRLYWYRQTLGQGPEFLTYFQNEAQLEKSRLLSDRFSAERPKGSFSTLEIQRTEQGDSAMYLCASSLEHEQYFGPGTRLTVT.

The chain carries TRBV6-1 and TRBJ1-1; a possible D gene is TRBD1 (6 bases). CDR1 and CDR2 from the germline V gene are MNHNS and SASEGT. The CDR3 runs to 14 residues. Trimming shortened V by 6 bases and J by 2 bases, and 13 bases separated the two germline ends. CDR3 bases: TGTGCCAGCAGGCGGACAGCCTTCAACACTGAAGCTTTCTTT. Translating it yields CASRRTAFNTEAFF.

The CDR3 DNA reads as TGCGCCAGCAGCCAGATGGGGGATTATCAGCCCCAGCATTTT. Its protein product is CASSQMGDYQPQHF. This sequence joins TRBV4-1 and TRBJ1-5; D may be TRBD1 (5 bases). CDR1 and CDR2 from the germline V gene are MGHRA and YSYEKL. Trimming took 3 bases from V and 5 from J, leaving 11 bases between them. The CDR3 has 14 residues.

This clonotype was seen more than once but under ten times. This chain joins TRBV27 and TRBJ1-1; possible D gene TRBD1, 6 bases. This CDR3 comprises 14 residues. The germline gives CDR1 MNHEY, CDR2 SMNVEV (reference sequence). The ends were cut back, 3 bases at V and 1 base at J, with 9 bases in the middle. For the CDR3, the DNA is TGTGCCAGCAGTTTTGGGGGCCAGAACACTGAAGCTTTCTTT. Amino acids: CASSFGGQNTEAFF.

V gene TRBV5-1 combines with J gene TRBJ2-1, with 8 bases aligning to TRBD1. The CDR3 runs to 14 residues. Germline assignment: CDR1 SGHRS and CDR2 YFSETQ. The ends lost 0 bases at V and 8 bases at J; junction bases unmatched: 4. The CDR3 loop reads CASSLGTGLDEQFF. The CDR3 DNA reads as TGCGCCAGCAGCTTGGGGACAGGGTTAGATGAGCAGTTCTTC.